The rows below give T cell receptor beta chains drawn from one sample of a study of neurological immune-mediated disorders. Via MiXCR, TCRdb re-called the 5' RACE reads, giving one row per CDR3 protein. The sample includes fewer than 40,000 distinct CDR3 sequences, 4.6% of them seen just once. The material sequenced was PBMCs. These receptors were obtained from a man younger than 35 in good health. CDR3s include the opening cysteine and the closing phenylalanine or tryptophan. A D gene is named only where the DNA matches it firmly.

>TRBJ2-5|TRBD2|TRBV6-2/TRBV6-3
CASSYTPSGVQETQYF
>TRBJ1-1|TRBD1|TRBV20-1
CSATGPGQGLEAFF
>TRBJ1-6|TRBD1|TRBV20-1
CSAGNPGQGTLNSPLHF
>TRBJ2-1|.|TRBV4-1
CASRDTLVGAEQFF
>TRBJ1-6|.|TRBV25-1
CASSEGTSLLNSPLHF
>TRBJ1-2|.|TRBV24-1
CATSAADSSRLGYTF
>TRBJ1-1|TRBD1|TRBV29-1
CSVNRGRTEAFF
>TRBJ1-2|.|TRBV20-1
CSASGGDSGYTF
>TRBJ1-6|.|TRBV9
CASSVAGNSPLHF
>TRBJ2-2|TRBD1|TRBV6-1
CASSGQGANTGELFF
>TRBJ1-2|.|TRBV6-5
CASSYSSTEGYTF
>TRBJ2-2|.|TRBV6-1
CASSSSQGSGELFF
>TRBJ1-1|TRBD1|TRBV19
CASRLRQGFMNTEAFF
>TRBJ2-3|.|TRBV29-1
CSADDRGPDTQYF
>TRBJ1-1|.|TRBV7-2
CASRWGGDPTEAFF
>TRBJ1-2|TRBD1|TRBV5-1
CASSLGDRWYGYTF
>TRBJ1-2|.|TRBV3-1
CASSHGGREGSDYTF
>TRBJ1-2|TRBD1|TRBV20-1
CSASRGQGSDYGYTF
>TRBJ1-6|.|TRBV7-2
CASSLQGSPLHF
>TRBJ2-7|.|TRBV29-1
CSVEGGGDFYEQYF
>TRBJ1-1|.|TRBV5-6
CASSLAGLTEAFF
>TRBJ1-5|.|TRBV7-9
CASSPNYSNQPQHF
>TRBJ1-5|.|TRBV20-1
CSARTGNQPQHF
>TRBJ1-1|.|TRBV7-9
CASSLHGGTEAFF
>TRBJ2-5|.|TRBV4-2
CASSSQGVGETQYF
>TRBJ2-2|.|TRBV12-3/TRBV12-4
CALLAASTGELFF
>TRBJ1-5|.|TRBV6-5
CASSLGTPTDPYYSNQPQHF
>TRBJ2-7|.|TRBV10-2
CASSPGYEQYF
>TRBJ2-7|.|TRBV29-1
CSVSKASYEQYF
>TRBJ2-1|TRBD2|TRBV20-1
CSASGGAPSSYNEQFF
>TRBJ2-5|TRBD1|TRBV7-2
CASSLHRGLRETQYF
>TRBJ2-7|TRBD2|TRBV29-1
CSDQRGSPSEQYF
>TRBJ2-3|.|TRBV20-1
CSARGMTDTQYF
>TRBJ1-1|TRBD1|TRBV9
CASSETGGATEAFF
>TRBJ2-2|TRBD1|TRBV5-1
CASSWDRSNTGELFF
>TRBJ1-1|.|TRBV7-9
CASRTGPNTEAFF
>TRBJ1-3|TRBD1|TRBV20-1
CSARSTGTAGNTIYF
>TRBJ2-5|.|TRBV20-1
CSARGHQETQYF
>TRBJ1-1|.|TRBV11-2
CASSLVPGNTEAFF